The 13 T cell receptor beta chains listed next were all sequenced from one sample in a study of OX40 agonist ivuxolimab in advanced cancers. Sequencing was performed with immunoSEQ multiplex PCR; in TCRdb, only in-frame clones are kept and a portion is missing. The data show some 78,000 clones, with about 85% seen just once and about 0.89% held by the top ten. The sample in question was CD4+ or CD8+ T cells sorted from blood, obtained in a trial of the OX40 agonist ivuxolimab. The source of these receptors is an adult with an advanced solid tumor such as melanoma, head and neck, liver or kidney cancer.

This clone was seen once. The chain employs TRBV5-4 and TRBJ1-6, with 9 bases identical to TRBD1. CDR3 length: 14 residues. Germline-derived CDR1 and CDR2 are SGHNT and YYREEE (reference sequence). Trimming cost V 5 bases and J 10 bases; bases outside gene matches: 7. The CDR3 sequence: CASSSQGARSPLHF. The CDR3 DNA is TGTGCCAGCAGTTCACAGGGGGCTCGATCACCCCTCCACTTT.

The chain combines TRBV6-5 with TRBJ2-1, with 9 bases fitting TRBD2. CDR1 and CDR2 from the germline V gene are MNHEY and SVGAGI. The CDR3 is 12 amino acids. Unmatched junction bases numbered 6, after V lost 4 bases and J lost 14 bases. CDR3 DNA sequence: TGTGCCAGCAGTTCGGGACTAGCAAGGGAGTTCTTC. Translating it yields CASSSGLAREFF.

This chain connects TRBV5-6 to TRBJ1-3; D remains ambiguous. CDR1 is SGHDT and CDR2 is YYEEEE in the germline V gene. The V and J ends lost 4 bases and 4 bases respectively, with 3 bases between them. This CDR3 contains 11 residues. DNA for the CDR3: TGTGCCAGCAGCCGGGGAAACACCATATATTTT. The encoded protein is CASSRGNTIYF.

Only one count was recorded for this clone. An end of the junction differs from the germline gene, which may be a read error. The chain links TRBV7-9 to TRBJ2-7; 8 bases map to TRBD1. Germline V gives CDR1 SEHNR, CDR2 FQNEAQ (reference sequence). This CDR3 has 14 amino acids. CDR3 DNA: TGTGCCAGCAGCTTGGGACAGGAATCCTACGGGCAGTACTTC. The encoded protein is CASSLGQESYGQYF.

The sample holds one count of this clone. The chain couples TRBV11-2 to TRBJ2-1, with a tentative D call TRBD2 (6 bases). This CDR3 region has 15 residues. The germline V gene has CDR1 SGHAT and CDR2 FQNNGV. Trimming pared 2 bases from V and 5 bases from J, leaving 13 bases between. CDR3 residues: CASSLLRDGNNEQFF. CDR3 bases: TGTGCCAGCAGCTTACTGCGGGACGGTAACAATGAGCAGTTCTTC.

J is TRBJ1-2 and V is TRBV30, with no clear D. V was clipped by 2 bases and J by 5 bases, with 6 bases between them. Germline values: CDR1 GTSNPN, CDR2 SVGIG (reference sequence). This CDR3 contains 11 residues. In DNA form, the CDR3 reads TGTGCCTGGAGTCGTCGATATGGCTACACCTTC. This codes for CAWSRRYGYTF.

The rearrangement uses TRBV15 and TRBJ1-1, with unresolved D. Germline-derived CDR1 and CDR2 are LNHNV and YYDKDF (reference sequence). CDR3 size: 13 residues. V dropped 0 bases and J dropped 9 bases, with 11 bases sitting between them. Here the CDR3 reads CATSRDESGKAFF. The DNA for the CDR3 is TGTGCCACCAGCAGAGATGAGAGCGGGAAAGCTTTCTTT.

J is TRBJ1-6 and V is TRBV6-5, with a tentative D call TRBD1 (5 bases). Trimming shortened V by 5 bases and J by 8 bases, and 10 bases separated the two germline ends. CDR3 length equals 13 residues. Germline CDR1 is MNHEY and CDR2 is SVGAGI. The CDR3 nucleotides are TGTGCCAGCAGTGTCTTAGGGGATTCACCCCTCCACTTT. This translates into CASSVLGDSPLHF.

In this sample, this clone turned up once. The chain has TRBV11-2 and TRBJ1-2, with 12 positions matching TRBD1. V lost 3 bases and J lost 1; bases outside the gene matches: 3. Germline loops: CDR1 SGHAT, CDR2 FQNNGV. CDR3 size: 16 residues. As DNA, the CDR3 is TGTGCCAGCAGCTTGGGACAGGGGGCTGTTAACTATGGCTACACCTTC. Translated, it gives CASSLGQGAVNYGYTF.

This clone came up a few times. The rearrangement uses TRBV9 and TRBJ2-1, with 8 bases fitting TRBD1. The CDR3 covers 16 residues. Germline V gives CDR1 SGDLS, CDR2 YYNGEE. Losses at the gene ends were 3 bases for V and 2 bases for J; bases not matched to a gene: 7. The CDR3 reads CASSGGQGPPYNEQFF. CDR3 in DNA: TGTGCCAGCAGCGGAGGACAGGGCCCCCCCTACAATGAGCAGTTCTTC.

The DNA of the CDR3 is TGTGCCATCAGTGAGTCCCAGAATGTGGGCTATGGCTACACCTTC. Residues: CAISESQNVGYGYTF. The chain has TRBV10-3 and TRBJ1-2; D unclear. This CDR3 spans 15 amino acids. Trimming removed 0 bases at V and 4 bases at J, with 12 bases between. In germline, CDR1 is ENHRY, CDR2 SYGVKD.

This clone was picked up one time. This CDR3 reads CASSQAGPGHSPLHF. The CDR3 DNA reads TGTGCCAGCTCGCAGGCCGGACCGGGACATTCACCCCTCCACTTT. The chain joins TRBV18 to TRBJ1-6; possible D gene TRBD1, 5 bases. The germline V and J ends were trimmed by 6 bases and 8 bases, with 17 bases remaining between them. Germline CDR1 is KGHSH and CDR2 is LQKENI. There are 15 residues in the CDR3.

This clone was counted only a few times. The chain joins TRBV2 to TRBJ1-3; 7 bases match TRBD1. Per germline, CDR1 SNHLY and CDR2 FYNNEI. This CDR3 spans 13 amino acids. The V gene end was trimmed by 7 bases and the J gene end by 4 bases; junction bases not matched to a gene: 4. The CDR3 bases are TGTGCCAGCAAGACGACAGGGGGAAACACCATATATTTT. Amino acid sequence: CASKTTGGNTIYF. The full variable domain, with the rest looked up from reference TRBV2 and TRBJ1-3, is EPEVTQTPSHQVTQMGQEVILRCVPISNHLYFYWYRQILGQKVEFLVSFYNNEISEKSEIFDDQFSVERPDGSNFTLKIRSTKLEDSAMYFCASKTTGGNTIYFGEGSWLTVV.